These T cell receptor beta chains were read from a single sample in a study of cytomegalovirus exposure and HLA in healthy donors. TCRdb's table, derived via immunoSEQ multiplex PCR, lists solely in-frame clones and lacks some. This sample has 200,000 to 250,000 clones, with about 83% found just once. The sequencing sample was made of PBMCs. The receptors shown here come from a girl under 18 in good health and CMV-seronegative. Each CDR3 is given with its conserved first and last residue. A D gene is named only where the DNA matches it firmly. The size field is filled for only some rows; it gives once, few, many or a size class.

d_call: -; j_call: TRBJ1-2; v_call: TRBV6-1; cdr3_length: 15; clone_size: -; cdr3_aa: CASSERGAMNYGYTF; cdr3_nt: TGTGCCAGCAGTGAACGGGGGGCTATGAACTATGGCTACACCTTC
d_call: -; j_call: TRBJ1-1; v_call: TRBV5-5; cdr3_length: 14; clone_size: -; cdr3_aa: CASSPYRKSPEAFF; cdr3_nt: TGTGCCAGCAGCCCGTATAGAAAGTCCCCTGAAGCTTTCTTT
d_call: -; j_call: TRBJ2-4; v_call: TRBV18; cdr3_length: 15; clone_size: -; cdr3_aa: CASSPVAEAKNIQYF; cdr3_nt: TGTGCCAGCTCCCCGGTAGCGGAAGCCAAAAACATTCAGTACTTC
d_call: TRBD1; j_call: TRBJ1-1; v_call: TRBV6-4; cdr3_length: 14; clone_size: -; cdr3_aa: CASSDGQAGGEAFF; cdr3_nt: TGTGCCAGCAGTGACGGACAGGCGGGGGGTGAAGCTTTCTTT
d_call: -; j_call: TRBJ1-1; v_call: TRBV7-6; cdr3_length: 12; clone_size: -; cdr3_aa: CASSLRQGKAFF; cdr3_nt: TGTGCCAGCAGCTTGCGCCAGGGGAAAGCTTTCTTT
d_call: TRBD1; j_call: TRBJ2-1; v_call: TRBV13; cdr3_length: 16; clone_size: -; cdr3_aa: CASSPGGPRDVNEQFF; cdr3_nt: TGTGCCAGCAGCCCAGGGGGCCCTCGAGATGTAAATGAGCAGTTCTTC
d_call: TRBD2; j_call: TRBJ2-6; v_call: TRBV28; cdr3_length: 18; clone_size: -; cdr3_aa: CASGGTSGGPPGANVLTF; cdr3_nt: TGTGCCAGCGGAGGGACTAGCGGGGGCCCACCTGGGGCCAACGTCCTGACTTTC
d_call: TRBD1; j_call: TRBJ1-6; v_call: TRBV11-2; cdr3_length: 17; clone_size: -; cdr3_aa: CASSLPGQGSISSPLHF; cdr3_nt: TGTGCCAGCAGCTTACCAGGACAGGGTTCGATTAGTTCACCCCTCCACTTT
d_call: TRBD1; j_call: TRBJ2-7; v_call: TRBV6-6; cdr3_length: 13; clone_size: -; cdr3_aa: CASSKGQVYEQYF; cdr3_nt: TGTGCCAGCAGTAAGGGACAGGTCTACGAGCAGTACTTC
d_call: TRBD1; j_call: TRBJ1-5; v_call: TRBV30; cdr3_length: 15; clone_size: once; cdr3_aa: CAWSVGDRSNQPQHF; cdr3_nt: TGTGCCTGGAGTGTAGGGGACAGGAGCAATCAGCCCCAGCATTTT
d_call: TRBD1; j_call: TRBJ1-2; v_call: TRBV7-8; cdr3_length: 15; clone_size: -; cdr3_aa: CASSSGTGNSYGYTF; cdr3_nt: TGTGCCAGCAGCTCTGGGACAGGGAATTCTTATGGCTACACCTTC